Presented here are 12 T cell receptor beta chains from one specimen sequenced in a study of shared clonotypes between healthy human individuals. Data came from immunoSEQ multiplex PCR; TCRdb stores just in-frame clones and leaves some out. The data contain fewer than 600,000 clones, roughly four fifths of them singletons. Sequencing was carried out using PBMCs. These receptors were collected from a woman aged 40 to 50 in good health. Some clones in this sample may be carry-over from other donors' samples.

This chain links TRBV28 with TRBJ1-1; TRBD1 might be the D (6 bases). The CDR3 runs to 14 residues. Trimming took off 5 bases at V and 2 bases at J, with 12 bases between the two ends. Germline V lookup: CDR1 MDHEN, CDR2 SYDVKM. DNA of the CDR3: TGTGCCAGCAGTCCCCGGGACAAAAACACTGAAGCTTTCTTT. It translates to CASSPRDKNTEAFF.

This rearrangement joins TRBV5-4 to TRBJ1-2; D is perhaps TRBD1 (5 bases). Trimming removed 0 bases at V and 7 bases at J, with 13 bases between. The CDR3 is made up of 14 amino acids. CDR1 and CDR2 (germline): SGHNT, YYREEE (reference sequence). In nucleotides, the CDR3 is TGTGCCAGCAGCTTGGGGGCCCGGGACGGTGGCTACACCTTC. It encodes CASSLGARDGGYTF.

J is TRBJ1-1 and V is TRBV5-6; the D gene is possibly TRBD1 (6 bases). Germline V gene data show CDR1 as SGHDT and CDR2 as YYEEEE. The CDR3 spans 15 residues. The ends were cut back, 0 bases at V and 4 bases at J, with 13 bases in the middle. The CDR3 here is CASSLGDNRRTEAFF. The CDR3 DNA reads TGTGCCAGCAGCTTGGGGGACAACAGGCGCACTGAAGCTTTCTTT.

Many counts were recorded for this clone. The same CDR3 can be traced to other DNA sequences in this sample. The rearrangement joins TRBV11-2 to TRBJ2-7, with 9 bases identical to TRBD1. Looked up from germline, CDR1 is SGHAT and CDR2 is FQNNGV. This CDR3 is built from 15 residues. Trimming cost V 5 bases and J 2 bases; bases outside gene matches: 7. This CDR3 reads CASSRGQGMPYEQYF. The CDR3 region has the DNA TGTGCCAGCAGCCGCGGACAGGGGATGCCCTACGAGCAGTACTTC.

The V gene is TRBV29-1, the J gene TRBJ1-1; no definite D call. The germline gives CDR1 SQVTM, CDR2 ANQGSEA. The CDR3 has 14 amino acids. The V gene lost 7 bases and the J gene lost 2 bases, with 17 bases spanning the gap. CDR3 residues: CSGGPQQPNTEAFF. CDR3 DNA sequence: TGCAGCGGCGGCCCTCAACAACCAAACACTGAAGCTTTCTTT.

This chain links TRBV9 with TRBJ2-7, with D perhaps matching TRBD2 (6 bases). CDR3 length equals 14 residues. Germline loops: CDR1 SGDLS, CDR2 YYNGEE. The ends were cut back, 2 bases at V and 0 bases at J, with 9 bases in the middle. The CDR3 region is CASSVTGDSYEQYF. CDR3 nucleotide sequence: TGTGCCAGCAGCGTTACGGGAGACTCCTACGAGCAGTACTTC.

The V call is TRBV6-5, the J call TRBJ2-7; a possible D gene is TRBD1 (5 bases). This CDR3 is 15 amino acids long. In germline, CDR1 is MNHEY, CDR2 SVGAGI. The V and J ends lost 2 bases and 1 base respectively, with 12 bases between them. The DNA of the CDR3 is TGTGCCAGCAGTTACCGGTCGGCAGGGTCCTACGAGCAGTACTTC. Protein: CASSYRSAGSYEQYF.

This clone was seen only a few times. This chain joins TRBV28 and TRBJ1-1; TRBD1 aligns across 7 bases. This CDR3 contains 15 residues. CDR1 and CDR2 (germline): MDHEN, SYDVKM. Trimming cost V 4 bases and J 1 base; bases outside gene matches: 6. The DNA for the CDR3 is TGTGCCAGCAGTTCTGTGGGACAGCCGAACACTGAAGCTTTCTTT. Its translation is CASSSVGQPNTEAFF.

The DNA of the CDR3 is TGTGCCAGCTCAGCCGACAGCTCCTACGAGCAGTACTTC. Translating it yields CASSADSSYEQYF. The chain has TRBV18 and TRBJ2-7; weak D call: TRBD1 (5 bases). Germline loops: CDR1 KGHSH, CDR2 LQKENI. The CDR3 loop spans 13 amino acids. The V gene lost 5 bases and the J gene lost 0 bases, with 8 bases spanning the gap.

This chain connects TRBV10-3 to TRBJ2-4; D perhaps matches TRBD1 (6 bases). The CDR3 consists of 12 residues. Trimming stripped 6 bases from V and 5 bases from J, with 8 bases between. Per the germline V gene, CDR1 is ENHRY and CDR2 is SYGVKD. In nucleotides, the CDR3 is TGTGCCATCAGGTCAGGGGAAAACATTCAGTACTTC. Encoded protein: CAIRSGENIQYF.

The rearrangement links TRBV19 to TRBJ2-1, with D perhaps assigned TRBD1 or TRBD2 (6 bases each). V was cut by 4 bases and J by 4 bases, with 14 bases left in between. This CDR3 comprises 15 residues. Germline loops: CDR1 LNHDA, CDR2 SQIVND (reference sequence). The CDR3 spells CASSSLGGIYNEQFF. CDR3 nucleotide sequence: TGTGCCAGTAGTAGTCTAGGGGGGATATACAATGAGCAGTTCTTC.

The chain couples TRBV6-5 to TRBJ1-2; possibly TRBD1 for D (6 bases). The CDR3 has 13 amino acids. V lost 2 bases, J lost 7 bases, and 11 bases lay in between. CDR1 MNHEY and CDR2 SVGAGI come from the germline V gene. CDR3 coding DNA: TGTGCCAGCAGTTACCTTACAGGGACTGGCTACACCTTC. It codes for CASSYLTGTGYTF.